This TCR beta chain was observed in a study of identical twins. Study outcomes and limitations: Beta out-of-frame sequences displayed a weaker excess of sharing between twins.

A few counts support this clonotype. What it recognizes is unknown. The V and J ends lost 3 bases and 3 bases, in that order; junction bases with no gene match: 4. CDR1 is SGHVS and CDR2 is FNYEAQ in the germline V gene. This CDR3 is 15 amino acids long. Addition of a universal primer site occurred through template switching, and cDNA carried unique molecular identifiers. MiXCR, applied by TCRdb to the 5' RACE reads, yields one record per CDR3 protein. The sample includes a few hundred thousand distinct CDR3 sequences, around 9% of them seen just once. J is TRBJ2-3 and V is TRBV7-6; 9 bases are shared with TRBD1. The sequence came from a woman aged 45-60 years in good health. Sequences were obtained from naive T cells sorted from blood. The CDR3 sequence is CASSFGTGSTDTQYF. CDR3 bases: TGTGCCAGCAGCTTCGGGACAGGGAGTACAGATACGCAGTATTTT.